What follows is one T cell receptor beta chain and its context. No antigen is known for it. These data are taken from a study of OX40 agonist ivuxolimab in advanced cancers. Study as a whole: Patients were roughly 83% male with ages about 23 to 80, mean around 58. Findings of the study overall: Clonal expansion from baseline to week 6 occurred in both CD4+ and CD8+ T cells.

Method: immunoSEQ multiplex PCR; TCRdb's copy keeps in-frame clones and lacks some. Of around 52,000 clones detected, approximately 83% appear once; the ten largest clones hold approximately 2.8%. Germline values: CDR1 SGHRS, CDR2 YFSETQ. The CDR3 covers 15 residues. Here the sequenced sample was CD4+ or CD8+ T cells sorted from blood, taken in a trial of the OX40 agonist ivuxolimab. The clonotype comes from an adult with an advanced solid tumor such as melanoma, head and neck, liver or kidney cancer. The chain uses TRBV5-1 and TRBJ2-5; a weak D match, TRBD2 (6 bases). The J call may be mistaken, given a closer DNA end match to TRBJ2-7. This chain's CDR3 is CASSLVWGVTYEQYF. The CDR3 region has the DNA TGCGCCAGCAGCTTGGTATGGGGGGTGACCTACGAGCAGTACTTC.